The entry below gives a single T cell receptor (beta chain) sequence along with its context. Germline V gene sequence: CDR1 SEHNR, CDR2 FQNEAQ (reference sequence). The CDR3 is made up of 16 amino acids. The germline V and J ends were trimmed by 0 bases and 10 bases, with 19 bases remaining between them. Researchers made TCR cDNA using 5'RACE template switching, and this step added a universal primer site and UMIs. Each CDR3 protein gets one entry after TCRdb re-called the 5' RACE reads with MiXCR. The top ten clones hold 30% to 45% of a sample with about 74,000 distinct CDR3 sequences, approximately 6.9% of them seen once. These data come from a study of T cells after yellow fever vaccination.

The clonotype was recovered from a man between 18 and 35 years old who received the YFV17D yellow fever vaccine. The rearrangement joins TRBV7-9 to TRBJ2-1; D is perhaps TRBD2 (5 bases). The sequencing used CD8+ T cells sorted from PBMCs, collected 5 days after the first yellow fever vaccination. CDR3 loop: CASSLATTNGVEEQFF. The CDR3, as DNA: TGTGCCAGCAGCTTAGCGACTACCAACGGGGTTGAAGAGCAGTTCTTC.